The 19 T cell receptor beta chains given below trace back to one sample, sequenced in a study of radiotherapy plus CTLA-4 blockade in lung cancer. Here immunoSEQ multiplex PCR was the method, and the copy in TCRdb shows in-frame clones only, minus some. The data show 85,000 to 100,000 clones, approximately 75% seen once. The sample here was peripheral blood, taken from a patient treated with radiotherapy plus ipilimumab. Source of these receptors: a human donor with non-small cell lung cancer that progressed on radiotherapy plus ipilimumab.

The chain has TRBV5-1 and TRBJ2-2, with TRBD2 identical over 13 bases. The CDR3 runs to 17 residues. Germline assignment: CDR1 SGHRS and CDR2 YFSETQ. V lost 4 bases, J lost 0 bases, and 3 bases stayed unmatched. The CDR3 region is CASSPGLAGTNTGELFF. The CDR3 nucleotides are TGCGCCAGCAGCCCGGGACTAGCGGGAACGAACACCGGGGAGCTGTTTTTT.

The chain recombines TRBV30 with TRBJ1-2; tentative D call: TRBD1 (5 bases). This CDR3 spans 13 amino acids. Trimming cost V 1 base and J 4 bases, with 10 bases left between them. Germline loops: CDR1 GTSNPN, CDR2 SVGIG (reference sequence). The CDR3 loop reads CAWSAGRAYGYTF. The CDR3 DNA is TGTGCCTGGAGTGCCGGCAGGGCCTATGGCTACACCTTC.

In this sample, this clone turned up a few times. This rearrangement joins TRBV20-1 to TRBJ1-1, with D unresolved. V was clipped by 5 bases and J by 1 base, with 5 bases between them. The germline V gene encodes CDR1 DFQATT and CDR2 SNEGSKA (reference sequence). There are 11 residues in the CDR3. This chain's CDR3 is CSAEGNTEAFF. The CDR3 DNA follows: TGCAGTGCTGAGGGGAACACTGAAGCTTTCTTT.

This clone has just a few counts. This sequence joins TRBV18 and TRBJ2-5; D uncertain. Trimming took 4 bases from V and 1 from J, leaving 4 bases between them. Germline lookup yields CDR1 KGHSH and CDR2 LQKENI. This CDR3 has 12 residues. The CDR3 protein is CASSRGQETQYF. CDR3 in DNA: TGTGCCAGCTCACGCGGCCAAGAGACCCAGTACTTC.

The V and J genes are TRBV9 and TRBJ2-3; TRBD2 matches at 12 bases. Germline values: CDR1 SGDLS, CDR2 YYNGEE. V was clipped by 0 bases and J by 5 bases; unmatched bases: 7. This CDR3 spans 17 amino acids. The CDR3 DNA reads as TGTGCCAGCAGCGTAGGGGCTAGCGGGGGGGCAATAGATACGCAGTATTTT. It yields the protein CASSVGASGGAIDTQYF. Based on the CDR3 plus reference TRBV9 and TRBJ2-3, the full variable domain is DSGVTQTPKHLITATGQRVTLRCSPRSGDLSVYWYQQSLDQGLQFLIQYYNGEERAKGNILERFSAQQFPDLHSELNLSSLELGDSALYFCASSVGASGGAIDTQYFGPGTRLTVL.

The chain couples TRBV20-1 to TRBJ2-3; TRBD2 matches at 7 bases. The V segment lost 8 bases and the J segment 4 bases; nucleotides outside the gene matches: 3. Germline assignment: CDR1 DFQATT and CDR2 SNEGSKA (reference sequence). The CDR3 extends over 11 amino acids. CDR3 in DNA: TGCAGTAGCGGGGTCGCAGATACGCAGTATTTT. Translated, it gives CSSGVADTQYF.

CDR3 nucleotide sequence: TGTGCCAGCAGTTCCGGCGGCAGGGGGGACGAGCAGTACTTC. Amino acid sequence: CASSSGGRGDEQYF. This chain joins TRBV28 and TRBJ2-7; possible D gene TRBD1, 7 bases. With 4 bases removed from V and 5 bases from J, the gap between germline ends came to 15 bases. In germline, CDR1 is MDHEN, CDR2 SYDVKM. This CDR3 has 14 amino acids.

This clone was observed a few times. The chain combines TRBV5-4 with TRBJ2-7; 10 nucleotides align to TRBD1. Germline lookup yields CDR1 SGHNT and CDR2 YYREEE (reference sequence). The CDR3 has 14 amino acids. V was pared by 4 bases and J by 4 bases, with 5 bases of the junction left unmatched. The CDR3 DNA follows: TGTGCCAGCAGCGGGGGGGACAGGGGATACGAGCAGTACTTC. Residues: CASSGGDRGYEQYF.

The CDR3 DNA is TGCGCCAGCAGCTCCGGAAGACAGTCCCCCGGGGAGCTGTTTTTT. Encoded protein: CASSSGRQSPGELFF. The V call is TRBV5-1, the J call TRBJ2-2, with D maybe TRBD1 (5 bases). CDR1 and CDR2 (germline): SGHRS, YFSETQ. There are 15 residues in the CDR3. V gave up 3 bases and J gave up 6 bases, with 15 bases separating them. Using reference TRBV5-1 and TRBJ2-2 for the parts outside the CDR3, the full variable domain is KAGVTQTPRYLIKTRGQQVTLSCSPISGHRSVSWYQQTPGQGLQFLFEYFSETQRNKGNFPGRFSGRQFSNSRSEMNVSTLELGDSALYLCASSSGRQSPGELFFGEGSRLTVL.

The V gene is TRBV2, the J gene TRBJ2-7; TRBD2 matches at 14 bases. The CDR3 is 15 amino acids. Germline lookup yields CDR1 SNHLY and CDR2 FYNNEI. The J segment lost 5 bases and the V segment lost 4 bases, leaving 4 bases of the junction unmatched. The CDR3 DNA reads TGTGCCAGCAGTGGACTAGCGGGAGGGTCCCACGAGCAGTACTTC. It yields the protein CASSGLAGGSHEQYF.

With regard to this clone: Other DNA sequences from this sample encode an identical CDR3 as well. The V and J genes are TRBV10-3 and TRBJ2-1; D may correspond to TRBD1 or TRBD2 (6 bases each). The V end lost 3 bases, the J end lost 7 bases, and 7 bases lay between the germline ends. Per the germline V gene, CDR1 is ENHRY and CDR2 is SYGVKD. The CDR3 runs to 12 residues. CDR3 sequence reads: CAISEGGNEQFF. CDR3 DNA: TGTGCCATCAGTGAAGGGGGGAATGAGCAGTTCTTC.

The gene calls are TRBV7-6 and TRBJ2-3, with TRBD2 as a possible D gene (6 bases). The germline CDR1 and CDR2 sequences are SGHVS and FNYEAQ. Trimming pared 2 bases from V and 0 bases from J, leaving 12 bases between. The CDR3 is made up of 16 amino acids. The CDR3 here is CASSLLAGSSTDTQYF. The CDR3, as DNA: TGTGCCAGCAGCTTATTGGCGGGAAGTAGCACAGATACGCAGTATTTT. The full variable domain, completed using reference TRBV7-6 and TRBJ2-3, is GAGVSQSPRYKVTKRGQDVALRCDPISGHVSLYWYRQALGQGPEFLTYFNYEAQQDKSGLPNDRFSAERPEGSISTLTIQRTEQRDSAMYRCASSLLAGSSTDTQYFGPGTRLTVL.

The J gene is TRBJ2-1, the V gene TRBV25-1; D is possibly TRBD1 or TRBD2 (6 bases each). This CDR3 is 13 amino acids long. Per germline, CDR1 MGHDK and CDR2 SYGVNS. Deletions cut 4 bases from V and 9 bases from J, with 13 bases between. DNA of the CDR3: TGTGCCAGCAGTGTTCTCGGGGGCGTTGAGCAGTTCTTC. Translation: CASSVLGGVEQFF. The full variable domain, in which reference TRBV25-1 and TRBJ2-1 provide the parts outside the CDR3, is EADIYQTPRYLVIGTGKKITLECSQTMGHDKMYWYQQDPGMELHLIHYSYGVNSTEKGDLSSESTVSRIRTEHFPLTLESARPSHTSQYLCASSVLGGVEQFFGPGTRLTVL.

The V call is TRBV19, the J call TRBJ2-4, with 9 bases identical to TRBD2. CDR3 length equals 15 residues. After removal of 9 bases from V and 7 bases from J, the junction contained 13 bases not matched to a gene. In germline, CDR1 is LNHDA, CDR2 SQIVND (reference sequence). This CDR3 reads CASGTGLAGDNIQYF. CDR3 nucleotide sequence: TGTGCCAGCGGAACGGGGTTAGCGGGAGATAACATTCAGTACTTC.

The rearrangement joins TRBV28 to TRBJ2-1, with 8 nucleotides matching TRBD2. Per germline, CDR1 MDHEN and CDR2 SYDVKM. The CDR3 extends over 16 amino acids. V lost 6 bases to trimming and J lost 9 bases; unmatched junction nucleotides: 16. This CDR3 is CASSRVYTGGASEQFF. DNA for the CDR3: TGTGCCAGCAGCCGAGTTTATACGGGAGGGGCCTCTGAGCAGTTCTTC.

This clone has only a few counts. The chain recombines TRBV11-3 with TRBJ2-3; possible D gene TRBD1, 6 bases. The length of the CDR3 is 15 residues. Germline lookup yields CDR1 SGHNT and CDR2 YENEEA. With 5 bases removed from V and 2 bases from J, the gap between germline ends came to 14 bases. The CDR3 reads CASSLGGISTDTQYF. The DNA for the CDR3 is TGTGCCAGCAGCCTTGGGGGCATTTCCACAGATACGCAGTATTTT.

This clone was seen ten or more times. The V call is TRBV5-1, the J call TRBJ2-3, with TRBD2 matching over 8 bases. The junction had 5 bases not matched to a gene; V was cut back by 2 bases and J by 3 bases. Germline V gene lookup returns CDR1 SGHRS and CDR2 YFSETQ. The length of the CDR3 is 15 residues. The CDR3 sequence is CASSFELAATDTQYF. The CDR3 DNA reads TGCGCCAGCAGCTTTGAACTAGCGGCGACAGATACGCAGTATTTT.

This clone was picked up a small number of times. The chain couples TRBV2 to TRBJ2-6; D is uncertain. The germline V gene has CDR1 SNHLY and CDR2 FYNNEI. Trimming took 3 bases from V and 4 from J, leaving 10 bases between them. The CDR3 has 15 amino acids. The CDR3 protein is CASSDTGAGANVLTF. The CDR3 region has the DNA TGTGCCAGCAGTGATACGGGTGCCGGGGCCAACGTCCTGACTTTC.

This clone has a count of ten or more. The chain uses TRBV2 and TRBJ2-1, with TRBD1 identical over 8 bases. The CDR3 has 15 amino acids. Germline values: CDR1 SNHLY, CDR2 FYNNEI. V was clipped by 3 bases and J by 6 bases; unmatched bases: 7. The CDR3 spells CASSEWAGGGNEQFF. CDR3 in DNA: TGTGCCAGCAGTGAGTGGGCAGGGGGCGGCAATGAGCAGTTCTTC.